This T cell receptor (beta chain) originates from a study of cytomegalovirus exposure and HLA in healthy donors. Study-wide results and caveats: Both high specificity and high sensitivity reportedly marked the classifier's diagnosis of cytomegalovirus status.

Amplification used 60 Vbeta primers and 13 Jbeta primers. Data came from immunoSEQ multiplex PCR; TCRdb stores just in-frame clones and leaves some out. The data hold 140,000 or so clones, with about 80% observed a single time. Worth noting for this clone: Its cognate antigen is unknown. This sample also contains other DNA sequences that code for the same CDR3.

This CDR3 has 13 amino acids. Trimming took off 4 bases at V and 1 base at J, with 7 bases between the two ends. From germline, CDR1 is LNHDA and CDR2 SQIVND (reference sequence). The chain carries TRBV19 and TRBJ2-5, with D maybe TRBD1 (6 bases). Source material: PBMCs. This receptor was taken from a man aged 40-55 years in good health and CMV-seronegative. CDR3: CASSTGVQETQYF. CDR3 nucleotide sequence: TGTGCCAGTAGTACAGGGGTCCAAGAGACCCAGTACTTC.